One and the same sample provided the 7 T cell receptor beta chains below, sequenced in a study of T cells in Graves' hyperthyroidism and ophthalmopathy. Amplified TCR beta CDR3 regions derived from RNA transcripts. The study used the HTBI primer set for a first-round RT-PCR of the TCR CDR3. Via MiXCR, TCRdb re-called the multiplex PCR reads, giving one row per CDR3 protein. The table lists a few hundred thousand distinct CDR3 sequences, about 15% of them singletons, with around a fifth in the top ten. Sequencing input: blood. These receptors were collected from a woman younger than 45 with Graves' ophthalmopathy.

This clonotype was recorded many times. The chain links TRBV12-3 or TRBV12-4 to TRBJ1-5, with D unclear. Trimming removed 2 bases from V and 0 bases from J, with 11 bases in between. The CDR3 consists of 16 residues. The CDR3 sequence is CASSLRPAYSNQPQHF. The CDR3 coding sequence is TGTGCCAGCAGTTTACGGCCAGCGTATAGCAATCAGCCCCAGCATTTT.

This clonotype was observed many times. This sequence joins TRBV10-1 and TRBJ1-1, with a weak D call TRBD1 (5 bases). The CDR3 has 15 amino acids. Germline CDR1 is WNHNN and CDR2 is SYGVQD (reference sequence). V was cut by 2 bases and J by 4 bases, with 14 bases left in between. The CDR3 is CASSESYGRGTEAFF. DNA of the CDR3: TGCGCCAGCAGTGAGAGCTACGGAAGGGGCACTGAAGCTTTCTTT.

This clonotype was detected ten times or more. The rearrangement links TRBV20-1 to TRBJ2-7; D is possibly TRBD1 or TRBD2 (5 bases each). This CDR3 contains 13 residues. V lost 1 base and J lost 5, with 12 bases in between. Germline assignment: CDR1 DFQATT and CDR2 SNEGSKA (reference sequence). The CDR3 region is CSARGSRDHEQYF. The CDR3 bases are TGCAGTGCTAGAGGGTCGAGGGACCACGAGCAGTACTTC.

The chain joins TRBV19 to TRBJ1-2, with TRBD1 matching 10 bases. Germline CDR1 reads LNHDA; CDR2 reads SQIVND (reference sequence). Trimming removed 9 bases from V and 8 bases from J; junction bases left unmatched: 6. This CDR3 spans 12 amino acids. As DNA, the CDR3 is TGTGCCAGCAGACAGGGGGCGGGAGGCTACACCTTC. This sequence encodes CASRQGAGGYTF.

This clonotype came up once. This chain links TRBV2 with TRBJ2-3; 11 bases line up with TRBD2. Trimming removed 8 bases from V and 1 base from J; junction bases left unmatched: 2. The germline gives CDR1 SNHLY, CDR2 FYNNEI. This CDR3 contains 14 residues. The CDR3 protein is CASLTSGGTDTQYF. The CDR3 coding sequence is TGTGCCAGCCTGACTAGCGGGGGCACAGATACGCAGTATTTT.

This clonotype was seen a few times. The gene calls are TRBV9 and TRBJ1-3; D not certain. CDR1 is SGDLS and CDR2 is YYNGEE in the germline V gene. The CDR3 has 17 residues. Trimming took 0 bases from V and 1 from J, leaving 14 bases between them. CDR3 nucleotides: TGTGCCAGCAGCGTAGCACCGGTAATGGGGTCTGGAAACACCATATATTTT. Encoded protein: CASSVAPVMGSGNTIYF.

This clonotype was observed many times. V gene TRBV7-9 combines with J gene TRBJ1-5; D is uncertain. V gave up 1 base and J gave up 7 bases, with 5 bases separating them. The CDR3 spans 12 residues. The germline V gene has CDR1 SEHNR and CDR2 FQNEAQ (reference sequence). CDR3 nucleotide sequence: TGTGCCAGCAGCTTAGAAAGCCAGCCCCAGCATTTT. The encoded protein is CASSLESQPQHF.